This TCR beta chain appears in the sequencing data of a study of long-term antiretroviral therapy in people with HIV. Background on the study: There is a gap of about a decade between the earliest samples and the later 2015 immediate-ART recommendation.

With 5 bases removed from V and 7 bases from J, the gap between germline ends came to 14 bases. Germline lookup yields CDR1 GTSNPN and CDR2 SVGIG (reference sequence). The length of the CDR3 is 12 residues. Survey level was the resolution at which the v3.0 immunoSEQ assay ran. Generated by immunoSEQ multiplex PCR, the TCRdb table keeps only in-frame clones and is missing some. The table has around 28,000 clones, about 86% seen once; the top ten hold 4.8%. The specimen was unsorted PBMCs, collected 0.8 years after starting antiretroviral therapy. The receptor's source is a woman aged 30 to 39 with HIV. V is TRBV30 and J is TRBJ1-2; D perhaps matches TRBD1 (6 bases). The CDR3 bases are TGTGCCTGGGATACAGGGATAAGTGGCTACACCTTC. It translates to CAWDTGISGYTF. The variable domain in full, completed from reference TRBV30 and TRBJ1-2, reads SQTIHQWPATLVQPVGSPLSLECTVEGTSNPNLYWYRQAAGRGLQLLFYSVGIGQISSEVPQNLSASRPQDRQFILSSKKLLLSDSGFYLCAWDTGISGYTFGSGTRLTVV.